The rows below give T cell receptor beta chains drawn from one sample of a study of T cell responses to AZD1222 COVID-19 vaccine. Profiled with immunoSEQ multiplex PCR; TCRdb holds only in-frame clones, not every one. The data show roughly 120,000 clones, 80% to 90% seen once. The specimen was peripheral blood, collected on day 0 of AZD1222 vaccination. Receptors were obtained from an adult in good health. The CDR3 runs from the conserved cysteine through the conserved F or W. A D gene is named only where the DNA matches it firmly. Not every row has a clone size; where given, it reads once, few, many or a size class.

>NA|TRBV15|NA|TRBJ2-7
CATSILKGDEQYF
TGTGCCACCAGCATATTGAAAGGGGACGAGCAGTACTTC
>NA|TRBV30|NA|TRBJ2-7
CAWLVKVSPYEQYF
TGTGCCTGGTTGGTCAAGGTGTCTCCCTACGAGCAGTACTTC
>NA|TRBV19|NA|TRBJ1-1
CASSMGHFTEAFF
TGTGCCAGTAGTATGGGACACTTCACTGAAGCTTTCTTT
>TRBD2|TRBV3-1/TRBV3-2|NA|TRBJ2-7
CASSQGAGRSSYEQYF
TGTGCCAGCAGCCAGGGAGCGGGGCGGAGCTCCTACGAGCAGTACTTC
>NA|TRBV20-1|few|TRBJ1-5
CSASDGQPQHF
TGCAGTGCTAGCGACGGTCAGCCCCAGCATTTT
>TRBD1|TRBV7-8|NA|TRBJ1-6
CASSTGTDSPLHF
TGTGCCAGCAGCACTGGGACAGATTCACCCCTCCACTTT
>NA|TRBV10-1|NA|TRBJ1-1
CASSEREMNTEAFF
TGCGCCAGCAGTGAGCGGGAAATGAACACTGAAGCTTTCTTT
>NA|TRBV20-1|NA|TRBJ1-2
CSTEGVYGYTF
TGCAGTACCGAAGGGGTCTATGGCTACACCTTC
>NA|TRBV15|medium-sized|TRBJ1-1
CATSRDFRGSTEAFF
TGTGCCACCAGCAGAGATTTTAGGGGATCCACTGAAGCTTTCTTT
>NA|TRBV12-3/TRBV12-4|NA|TRBJ1-2
CASSLSGFYGYTF
TGTGCCAGCAGTTTGTCCGGGTTCTATGGCTACACCTTC
>TRBD1|TRBV4-1|few|TRBJ2-7
CASSPATGDSYEQYF
TGCGCCAGCAGCCCAGCCACAGGGGACTCCTACGAGCAGTACTTC
>TRBD1|TRBV19|NA|TRBJ2-7
CASKGTGGHYEQYF
TGTGCCAGTAAAGGGACAGGGGGCCATTACGAGCAGTACTTC
>TRBD1|TRBV30|NA|TRBJ1-1
CAWRGQGVGEAFF
TGTGCCTGGAGGGGACAGGGGGTCGGTGAAGCTTTCTTT
>NA|TRBV6-5|NA|TRBJ1-2
CASSYRIGRYGYTF
TGTGCCAGCAGTTACCGAATAGGGCGCTATGGCTACACCTTC
>NA|TRBV7-9|NA|TRBJ2-7
CASSPRGLISYEQYF
TGTGCCAGCAGCCCTAGGGGACTGATATCCTACGAGCAGTACTTC
>TRBD1|TRBV23-1|NA|TRBJ2-7
CASRPGQGVYEQYF
TGCGCCAGCAGGCCGGGACAGGGGGTTTACGAGCAGTACTTC
>NA|TRBV6-5|NA|TRBJ2-7
CASINHRASTDEQYF
TGTGCCAGCATAAACCACAGGGCGTCTACGGACGAGCAGTACTTC
>TRBD1|TRBV19|NA|TRBJ2-3
CASSLRDRGGTDTQYF
TGTGCCAGTAGTCTCCGGGACAGGGGGGGGACAGATACGCAGTATTTT
>NA|TRBV15|once|TRBJ1-2
CATSRAGLLANYGYTF
TGTGCCACCAGCAGAGCCGGGTTGTTAGCTAACTATGGCTACACCTTC
>NA|TRBV11-3|NA|TRBJ2-5
CASSPGVRAAQYF
TGTGCCAGCAGTCCAGGGGTCAGGGCGGCCCAGTACTTC
>NA|TRBV13|NA|TRBJ1-1
CASSLGDRTYLNTEAFF
TGTGCCAGCAGCTTAGGGGACCGAACGTACTTGAACACTGAAGCTTTCTTT
>TRBD1|TRBV7-6|few|TRBJ1-6
CASSRGAGGSSPLHF
TGTGCCAGCAGCCGGGGGGCAGGGGGCAGTTCACCCCTCCACTTT
>NA|TRBV21-1|NA|TRBJ1-5
CASFPGEGQPQHF
TGTGCCAGCTTTCCAGGGGAAGGTCAGCCCCAGCATTTT
>NA|TRBV5-6|NA|TRBJ2-7
CASSLTYEQYF
TGTGCCAGCAGCTTGACCTACGAGCAGTACTTC
>TRBD1|TRBV10-3|NA|TRBJ2-7
CAISDLGQGQSYEQYF
TGTGCCATCAGCGACTTGGGACAGGGGCAGTCCTACGAGCAGTACTTC
>NA|TRBV4-1|NA|TRBJ1-2
CASSQGPGVDYGYTF
TGCGCCAGCAGCCAAGGGCCGGGAGTCGACTATGGCTACACCTTC
>NA|TRBV7-9|few|TRBJ2-7
CASSLAGAGENEQYF
TGTGCCAGCAGCTTAGCCGGGGCAGGGGAGAACGAGCAGTACTTC
>NA|TRBV4-1|once|TRBJ1-4
CASSSGISVGEKLFF
TGCGCCAGCAGCTCCGGGATCTCAGTGGGTGAAAAACTGTTTTTT
>TRBD1|TRBV7-9|NA|TRBJ1-4
CASSLQGATNEKLFF
TGTGCCAGCAGCTTACAGGGGGCGACTAATGAAAAACTGTTTTTT
>NA|TRBV15|NA|TRBJ1-1
CATSRDLQAFF
TGTGCCACCAGCAGAGACCTCCAAGCTTTCTTT
>TRBD2|TRBV11-3|NA|TRBJ2-1
CASSLGVASGGASEQFF
TGTGCCAGCAGCTTAGGTGTGGCTAGCGGGGGGGCCAGTGAGCAGTTCTTC
>NA|TRBV21-1|once|TRBJ2-7
CASSLPGTGSYEQYF
TGTGCCAGCAGCCTCCCGGGGACAGGGTCCTACGAGCAGTACTTC
>TRBD2|TRBV11-2|NA|TRBJ2-7
CASSLDAGEFYEQYF
TGTGCCAGCAGCTTAGACGCGGGGGAATTCTACGAGCAGTACTTC
>NA|TRBV11-2|NA|TRBJ1-1
CASSLALVKNTEAFF
TGTGCCAGCAGCTTAGCTCTGGTCAAGAACACTGAAGCTTTCTTT
>TRBD1|TRBV25-1|NA|TRBJ1-1
CASSTGETTEAFF
TGTGCCAGCAGCACAGGGGAAACCACTGAAGCTTTCTTT
>TRBD1|TRBV6-5|NA|TRBJ1-2
CASSRGQLVGGYTF
TGTGCCAGCAGTAGGGGACAGTTGGTGGGTGGCTACACCTTC
>NA|TRBV18|NA|TRBJ1-1
CASSLDQNTEAFF
TGTGCCAGCTCATTGGACCAGAACACTGAAGCTTTCTTT
>TRBD1|TRBV2|NA|TRBJ2-3
CASSEFQGALGTDTQYF
TGTGCCAGCAGTGAGTTCCAGGGGGCTTTGGGGACAGATACGCAGTATTTT
>NA|TRBV9|NA|TRBJ1-3
CASSVDQHSGNTIYF
TGTGCCAGCAGCGTAGACCAGCACTCTGGAAACACCATATATTTT
>NA|TRBV12-5|NA|TRBJ2-3
CALAGADTQYF
TGTGCTCTTGCCGGGGCAGATACGCAGTATTTT
>NA|TRBV3-1/TRBV3-2|NA|TRBJ2-4
CASSQRRGTPEFKAKNIQYF
TGTGCCAGCAGCCAACGTCGTGGGACGCCGGAATTCAAAGCCAAAAACATTCAGTACTTC
>TRBD2|TRBV6-4|NA|TRBJ2-1
CASSDQRGFGEQFF
TGTGCCAGCAGTGACCAGCGGGGGTTTGGTGAGCAGTTCTTC
>NA|TRBV13|NA|TRBJ1-2
CASSLQGVGGGYTF
TGTGCCAGCAGCTTACAGGGTGTTGGAGGCGGCTACACCTTC
>NA|TRBV4-1|NA|TRBJ2-1
CASSQDRSQGEQFF
TGCGCCAGCAGCCAAGATCGATCACAGGGTGAGCAGTTCTTC